The 22 T cell receptor beta chains presented below share a single source sample, sequenced in a study of PD-1 blockade in classical Hodgkin lymphoma (dated by TCRdb to about 2020). Library creation used the immunoSEQ multiplex PCR assay. Drawn from immuneACCESS, this table holds only the in-frame rearrangements with V and J called that TCRdb kept. Clones are partly lost; checked studies trace under half to an unresolved V gene and leave the rest unexplained. The sample has tens of thousands of clones on record, about 94% of them singletons. The top ten constitute 2.6% of the sample. The sample's time point label, decoded: newly diagnosed, previously untreated cHL patient sample. Sequences were obtained from peripheral blood mononuclear cells (PBMCs). The receptors come from a human donor with classical Hodgkin lymphoma.

The chain links TRBV4-2 to TRBJ1-2; D not resolved. The CDR3 contains 12 residues. Germline-derived CDR1 and CDR2 are LGHNA and YNFKEQ. V dropped 1 base and J dropped 2 bases, with 2 bases sitting between them. CDR3 DNA sequence: TGTGCCAGCAGCCAAGGGAACTATGGCTACACCTTC. It encodes CASSQGNYGYTF.

This clone is a singleton in its sample. The rearrangement links TRBV7-2 to TRBJ2-1; D call uncertain. V shed 1 base and J shed 0 bases, with 10 bases lying between them. This CDR3 has 16 amino acids. The germline V gene encodes CDR1 SGHTA and CDR2 FQGNSA. CDR3 sequence: CASSLVGASSYNEQFF. For the CDR3, the DNA is TGTGCCAGCAGCTTAGTCGGAGCTAGCTCCTACAATGAGCAGTTCTTC.

The chain uses TRBV27 and TRBJ2-7; D perhaps matches TRBD2 (5 bases). The CDR3 runs to 14 residues. The V gene's germline CDR1 is MNHEY and CDR2 SMNVEV (reference sequence). V was pared by 4 bases and J by 2 bases, with 12 bases between. The CDR3 DNA sequence: TGTGCCAGCAGTTCGGGATCCTTAACCTACGAGCAGTACTTC. Protein: CASSSGSLTYEQYF.

The genes are TRBV7-8 and TRBJ2-7; D possibly corresponds to TRBD2 (5 bases). This CDR3 has 14 amino acids. CDR1 SGHVS and CDR2 FQNEAQ come from the germline V gene. V lost 4 bases to trimming and J lost 4 bases, with 14 bases between them. The CDR3 loop is CASSSNKRVYEQYF. The CDR3 DNA is TGTGCCAGCAGCTCGAATAAGAGGGTGTACGAGCAGTACTTC.

The genes are TRBV2 and TRBJ1-4; no clear D. The germline CDR1 and CDR2 sequences are SNHLY and FYNNEI. The germline V and J ends were trimmed by 6 bases and 8 bases, with 13 bases remaining between them. CDR3 length: 13 residues. In nucleotides, the CDR3 is TGTGCCAGCAGAGAACCGAGTAGGGAAAAACTGTTTTTT. Translation gives CASREPSREKLFF.

V and J are TRBV25-1 and TRBJ1-1; D uncertain. V was shortened by 10 bases and J by 1 base, with 13 bases between the two germline ends. The length of the CDR3 is 13 residues. Germline V gene sequence: CDR1 MGHDK, CDR2 SYGVNS. The CDR3 DNA reads as TGTGCCATCATGGAGGGCCCGAACACTGAAGCTTTCTTT. It specifies CAIMEGPNTEAFF.

This chain connects TRBV6-5 to TRBJ2-5; 7 positions agree with TRBD1. V dropped 2 bases and J dropped 8; count of bases not matched to a gene: 8. This CDR3 spans 14 amino acids. CDR1 is MNHEY, CDR2 SVGAGI, per germline. The CDR3 sequence: CASSYGAQGVTQYF. The CDR3 nucleotides are TGTGCCAGCAGTTACGGCGCGCAGGGGGTTACCCAGTACTTC.

This rearrangement joins TRBV5-1 to TRBJ2-4, with TRBD2 matching over 10 bases. The germline gives CDR1 SGHRS, CDR2 YFSETQ. The CDR3 extends over 17 amino acids. V was clipped by 3 bases and J by 3 bases; unmatched bases: 9. The DNA of the CDR3 is TGCGCCAGCAGCTCCGCTAGCGGGAGTTTCGGCAAAAACATTCAGTACTTC. Translation: CASSSASGSFGKNIQYF.

This chain connects TRBV6-1 to TRBJ2-7; D call uncertain. The V end lost 5 bases, the J end lost 2 bases, and 7 bases lay between the germline ends. CDR3 size: 12 residues. CDR1 and CDR2 (germline): MNHNS, SASEGT. The CDR3 reads CASSFPTYEQYF. As DNA, the CDR3 is TGTGCCAGCAGTTTTCCAACCTACGAGCAGTACTTC.

The V and J genes are TRBV10-1 and TRBJ2-1; 10 bases agree with TRBD2. The V gene's germline CDR1 is WNHNN and CDR2 SYGVQD (reference sequence). V lost 4 bases and J lost 7; bases outside the gene matches: 7. This CDR3 has 15 amino acids. The CDR3, as DNA: TGCGCCAGCAGTGCCCAACTAGCGGGGACTAATGAGCAGTTCTTC. Amino acid sequence: CASSAQLAGTNEQFF.

This chain uses TRBV7-3 with TRBJ2-6; D remains unclear. Germline V gives CDR1 SGHTA, CDR2 FQGTGA. V was shortened by 1 base and J by 2 bases, with 6 bases between the two germline ends. The CDR3 sequence is 15 residues long. CDR3 sequence: CASSLMGTGANVLTF. The DNA for the CDR3 is TGTGCCAGCAGCTTAATGGGGACTGGGGCCAACGTCCTGACTTTC. The variable domain in full, with the rest retrieved from reference TRBV7-3 and TRBJ2-6, is GAGVSQTPSNKVTEKGKYVELRCDPISGHTALYWYRQSLGQGPEFLIYFQGTGAADDSGLPNDRFFAVRPEGSVSTLKIQRTERGDSAVYLCASSLMGTGANVLTFGAGSRLTVL.

The V call is TRBV10-3, the J call TRBJ2-7; D uncertain. The CDR3 is 10 amino acids. Germline V gene data show CDR1 as ENHRY and CDR2 as SYGVKD. V lost 8 bases to trimming and J lost 6 bases, with 8 bases between them. CDR3 sequence (DNA): TGTGCCATCGGCGACATCGAGCAGTACTTC. Protein product: CAIGDIEQYF.

This chain connects TRBV7-2 to TRBJ2-3, with 7 bases lining up with TRBD2. Germline CDR1 SGHTA, CDR2 FQGNSA. The J segment lost 4 bases and the V segment lost 5 bases, leaving 3 bases of the junction unmatched. The CDR3 spans 13 residues. The CDR3: CASSRGGPDTQYF. DNA of the CDR3: TGTGCCAGCAGCCGCGGGGGTCCAGATACGCAGTATTTT.

This chain joins TRBV5-1 and TRBJ2-3; D not certain. Trimming took off 4 bases at V and 3 bases at J, with 12 bases between the two ends. Germline CDR1 and CDR2: SGHRS and YFSETQ. CDR3 length equals 14 residues. The CDR3 DNA reads TGCGCCAGCAGCCCACAGAGTCGGACAGATACGCAGTATTTT. It is translated as CASSPQSRTDTQYF.

This rearrangement joins TRBV2 to TRBJ1-2, with TRBD1 matching over 9 bases. Germline V CDR1 and CDR2: SNHLY, FYNNEI. The J segment lost 7 bases and the V segment lost 5 bases, leaving 5 bases of the junction unmatched. The CDR3 consists of 13 residues. CDR3 amino acids: CASSSGTGSGYTF. CDR3 nucleotide sequence: TGTGCCAGCAGTTCCGGGACAGGGAGTGGCTACACCTTC.

The genes are TRBV6-5 and TRBJ1-4; D ambiguous. V was shortened by 8 bases and J by 10 bases, with 23 bases between the two germline ends. This CDR3 has 15 residues. The germline V gene has CDR1 MNHEY and CDR2 SVGAGI. The CDR3 loop is CASAVQEALKGKLFF. As DNA, the CDR3 is TGTGCCAGCGCCGTTCAGGAGGCCCTAAAGGGAAAACTGTTTTTT.

The rearrangement joins TRBV6-5 to TRBJ1-1, with D possibly TRBD1 on 6 matching bases. The CDR3 has 13 residues. Germline V gene lookup returns CDR1 MNHEY and CDR2 SVGAGI. Trimming took 5 bases from V and 6 from J, leaving 13 bases between them. The CDR3 loop is CASSRGVYAEAFF. As DNA, the CDR3 is TGTGCCAGCAGTAGGGGGGTCTACGCTGAAGCTTTCTTT.

This sequence joins TRBV7-8 and TRBJ1-5; D gene uncertain. The germline V gene has CDR1 SGHVS and CDR2 FQNEAQ. Trimming removed 7 bases from V and 0 bases from J, with 10 bases in between. The CDR3 runs to 14 residues. The CDR3 here is CASTWGNSNQPQHF. Written as DNA, the CDR3 is TGTGCCAGCACCTGGGGTAATAGCAATCAGCCCCAGCATTTT.

The chain couples TRBV25-1 to TRBJ2-3; 11 nucleotides line up with TRBD2. The V gene end was trimmed by 6 bases and the J gene end by 4 bases; junction bases not matched to a gene: 6. Germline CDR1 and CDR2: MGHDK and SYGVNS. This CDR3 has 15 residues. CDR3 in amino acids: CASSELAGVSDTQYF. CDR3 DNA sequence: TGTGCCAGCAGCGAACTAGCGGGAGTCTCAGATACGCAGTATTTT.

The chain uses TRBV5-1 and TRBJ1-3; 9 nucleotides match TRBD1. Per the germline V gene, CDR1 is SGHRS and CDR2 is YFSETQ. The CDR3 is 15 amino acids. V was pared by 0 bases and J by 3 bases, with 1 base of the junction left unmatched. The CDR3 bases are TGCGCCAGCAGCTTGGGGACAGGGGATGGAAACACCATATATTTT. The encoded protein is CASSLGTGDGNTIYF.

V and J are TRBV5-1 and TRBJ1-4, with TRBD1 as a possible D gene (6 bases). Looked up from germline, CDR1 is SGHRS and CDR2 is YFSETQ. V dropped 1 base and J dropped 6 bases, with 10 bases sitting between them. This CDR3 has 14 amino acids. In nucleotides, the CDR3 is TGCGCCAGCAGCTTGTCGGACAGTGATGAAAAACTGTTTTTT. This codes for CASSLSDSDEKLFF.

V gene TRBV5-5 combines with J gene TRBJ2-1; TRBD2 matches at 7 bases. The length of the CDR3 is 17 residues. The trim removed 4 bases at V and 0 bases at J, leaving 10 bases unmatched. Germline CDR1 SGHKS, CDR2 YYEKEE (reference sequence). The CDR3: CASSSVPSGSSYNEQFF. CDR3 in DNA: TGTGCCAGCAGCAGTGTTCCTAGCGGAAGCTCCTACAATGAGCAGTTCTTC.